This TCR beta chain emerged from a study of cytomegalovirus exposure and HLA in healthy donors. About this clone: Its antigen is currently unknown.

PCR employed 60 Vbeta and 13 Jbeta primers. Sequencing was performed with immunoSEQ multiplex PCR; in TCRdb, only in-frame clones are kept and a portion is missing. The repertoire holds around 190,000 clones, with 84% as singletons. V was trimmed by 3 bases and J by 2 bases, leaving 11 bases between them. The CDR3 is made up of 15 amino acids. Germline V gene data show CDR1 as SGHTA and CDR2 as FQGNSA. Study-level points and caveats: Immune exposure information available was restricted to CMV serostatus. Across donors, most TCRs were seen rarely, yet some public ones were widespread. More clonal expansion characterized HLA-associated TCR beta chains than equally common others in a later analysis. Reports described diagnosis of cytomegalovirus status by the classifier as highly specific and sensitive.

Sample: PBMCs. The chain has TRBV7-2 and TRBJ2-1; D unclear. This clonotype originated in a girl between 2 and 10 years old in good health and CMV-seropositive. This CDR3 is CASSLLAGAYNEQFF. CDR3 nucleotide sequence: TGTGCCAGCAGCTTGTTAGCCGGAGCCTACAATGAGCAGTTCTTC.